A selection of T cell receptor beta chains follows, all from one sample in a study of CD8 T cells in Susac syndrome. TCRdb re-called the immunoSEQ multiplex PCR reads through MiXCR, storing one row per CDR3 protein. The repertoire has 150,000 to 190,000 distinct CDR3 sequences, about 94% of them found once; the top ten carry over 0.2%. Input material: CD8+ T cells from PBMCs. The receptors shown here come from a human donor with multiple sclerosis. Each CDR3 is given with its conserved first and last residue. D genes are given only for firm matches.

TRBV27	TRBD2	TRBJ2-7	CASSLLRAGGDEQYF
TRBV7-9	.	TRBJ2-1	CVAGSRYDEQFF
TRBV27	TRBD2	TRBJ2-1	CASVGGGPDNEQFF
TRBV7-2	TRBD1	TRBJ2-7	CASSLGRTGLNEQYF
TRBV5-1	TRBD1	TRBJ2-1	CASRGTGGNEQFF
TRBV30	.	TRBJ2-7	CAWSYGTVGEQYF
TRBV27	.	TRBJ1-1	CASEGVNTEAFF
TRBV13	.	TRBJ2-3	CASSFHMQDTDTQYF
TRBV3-1	TRBD1	TRBJ2-7	CASSPGQGTFYEQYF
TRBV28	.	TRBJ1-2	CASSSTLTEALYGYTF
TRBV7-9	TRBD2	TRBJ2-1	CASNSGGDPYNEQFF
TRBV9	.	TRBJ2-5	CASSVEARISETQYF
TRBV14	TRBD1	TRBJ2-7	CASSQGWGTGAYEQYF
TRBV2	TRBD1	TRBJ2-7	CASTQTGRDEQYF
TRBV29-1	TRBD1	TRBJ2-7	CSVERLDRGQSYEQYF
TRBV4-1	TRBD1	TRBJ1-2	CASSPSGGAGGYTF
TRBV3-1	.	TRBJ2-5	CASSQEVWLGGRQETQYF
TRBV7-9	.	TRBJ1-2	CASSLSPGGYGYTF
TRBV20-1	.	TRBJ1-3	CSATKGSGNTIYF
TRBV13	TRBD2	TRBJ2-1	CASSFSGGARREQFF
TRBV20-1	.	TRBJ2-7	CSATTEGEQYF
TRBV28	.	TRBJ1-1	CASTLHPTVEAFF
TRBV3-1	.	TRBJ1-6	CASSHRDGDNSPLHF
TRBV3-1	TRBD2	TRBJ2-2	CASSQVSGAPRTGELFF
TRBV27	.	TRBJ2-7	CASTKGYPHFFYEQYF
TRBV27	.	TRBJ1-2	CASSVARTNYGYTF
TRBV28	.	TRBJ2-7	CASKDYEQYF
TRBV7-9	TRBD1	TRBJ2-7	CASSIQGAPYEQYF
TRBV9	.	TRBJ2-6	CASSTGANVLTF
TRBV20-1	.	TRBJ1-5	CSASGAEGSQPQHF
TRBV20-1	.	TRBJ2-7	CSARDRGQGTYEQYF